This T cell receptor (beta chain) originates from a study of breast tumors, draining lymph nodes, adjacent tissues. Study-level results: That most tumor T cells come from lymph nodes remained unproven. The data were judged consistent with most tumor T cells coming from lymph node and expanding in tumor.

Using its own MiXCR run on the multiplex PCR reads, TCRdb lists one record per CDR3 protein. The repertoire holds more than 20,000 distinct CDR3 sequences, with 23% as singletons. This clonotype has ten or more counts. Its antigen is unknown. The trim removed 5 bases at V and 4 bases at J, leaving 3 bases unmatched. The germline gives CDR1 DFQATT, CDR2 SNEGSKA (reference sequence). This CDR3 has 13 residues. This sequence was found in a female donor with breast cancer. Some clones in this sample may be carry-over from other donors' samples. Sequenced: breast tumor tissue. The J gene is TRBJ1-5, the V gene TRBV20-1, with 9 bases fitting TRBD1. This CDR3 is CSAQQGANQPQHF. In DNA, the CDR3 is TGCAGTGCTCAACAGGGGGCAAATCAGCCCCAGCATTTT.